What follows is one T cell receptor delta chain and its context. The antigen remains unidentified. The germline gene is not matched at one end of the junction; a read error may be the cause. The source of the sample is a study of Vδ1+ human thymocytes. Overall study results and limits: Unlike peripheral blood Vdelta1+ controls, thymic delta-chain sequences included about 20% Vdelta2 and few Vdelta3. Unexpected Vdelta2 sequences could cause misinterpretation of bulk repertoire data. Highly polyclonal TRG and TRD repertoires with Gaussian CDR3 length distributions appeared in thymus.

CDR3 length equals 18 residues. Looked up from germline, CDR1 is TSWWSYY and CDR2 is QGS. Sequences come from RNA converted to cDNA by reverse transcription. The CDR3 regions were amplified by multiplex PCR from V-gene primers to a constant-region primer. TCRdb redid clone calling on the multiplex PCR reads using CATT. The sample has roughly 76,000 delta-chain clones; around 35% are singletons. After alphabeta T cell depletion, CD3+ Vdelta1+ Vdelta2- thymocytes were sorted. Sorted Vdelta1+ thymocytes were roughly 96% to 99.6% pure. The TCR was taken from a boy in the first two years of life who had congenital heart surgery. This chain uses TRDV1 with TRDJ1; 10 bases fit TRDD3. Sequenced input: Vdelta1+ gamma-delta thymocytes from the thymus. The subset is: FACS-sorted CD3+ TCRalphabeta- TCRVdelta1+ TCRVdelta2- thymocytes. The CDR3 bases are TGTGCTCTTGGGGAAGGACCGACTGGGGGATGGTACACCGATAAGCTCATCTTT. Its translation: CALGEGPTGGWYTDKLIF.